One T cell receptor (beta chain) is described in this entry. As yet, its antigen is unknown. Trimming cost V 0 bases and J 5 bases, with 11 bases left between them. The length of the CDR3 is 14 residues. Germline loops: CDR1 SGHKS, CDR2 YYEKEE (reference sequence). Among the 110 or so subjects of the validation cohort, separate from the approximately 700-subject first cohort, were the donors. This table comes from immunoSEQ multiplex PCR, and its TCRdb copy is limited to in-frame clones, with some not included. Counted here are tens of thousands of clones, approximately 97% occurring once; the ten biggest clones make up approximately 2.5%. These data come from a study of cytomegalovirus exposure and HLA in healthy donors. Study context: The approximately 120 validation repertoires matched the roughly 630 first-cohort repertoires in platform, a later analysis reported.

Study findings and constraints: TCR sequences were mostly rare, though some public TCRs occurred in many donors. In vitro assays verified that a few CMV-associated chains recognized CMV antigens specifically.

The TCR comes from a man aged 18 to 35 in good health and CMV-seronegative. V gene TRBV5-5 combines with J gene TRBJ1-2; a possible D gene is TRBD1 (6 bases). The material sequenced was PBMCs. DNA for the CDR3: TGTGCCAGCAGCTTGGTCCGACAGGTTTATGGCTACACCTTC. It encodes CASSLVRQVYGYTF.